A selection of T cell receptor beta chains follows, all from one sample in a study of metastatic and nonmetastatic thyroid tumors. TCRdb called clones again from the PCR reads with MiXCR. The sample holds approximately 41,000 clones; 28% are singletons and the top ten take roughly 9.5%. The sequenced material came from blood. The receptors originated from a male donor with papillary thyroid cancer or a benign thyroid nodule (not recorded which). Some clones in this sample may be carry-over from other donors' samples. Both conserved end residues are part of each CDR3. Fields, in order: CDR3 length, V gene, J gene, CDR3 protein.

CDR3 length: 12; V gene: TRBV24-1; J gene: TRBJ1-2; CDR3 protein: CATSPGSYGYTF
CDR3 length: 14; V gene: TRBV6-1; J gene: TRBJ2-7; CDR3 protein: CASSETRSSYEQYF
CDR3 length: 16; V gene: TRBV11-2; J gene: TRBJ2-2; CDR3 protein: CAGSRRGTGSGGELFF
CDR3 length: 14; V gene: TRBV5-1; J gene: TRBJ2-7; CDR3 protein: CASSLAWAGEEQYF
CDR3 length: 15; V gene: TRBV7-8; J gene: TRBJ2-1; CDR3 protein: CASSEGGRCHNEQFF
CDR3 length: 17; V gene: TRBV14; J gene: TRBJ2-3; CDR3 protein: CASSQVAGATSTDTQYF
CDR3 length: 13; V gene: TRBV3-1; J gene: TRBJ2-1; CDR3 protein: CASSQSSYNEQFF
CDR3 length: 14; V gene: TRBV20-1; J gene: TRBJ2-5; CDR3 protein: CSASMEGTKETQYF
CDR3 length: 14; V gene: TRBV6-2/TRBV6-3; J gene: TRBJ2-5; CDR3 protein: CASSYRLGGETQYF
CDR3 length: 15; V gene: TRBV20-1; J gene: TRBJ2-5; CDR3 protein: CSAINSGGTQETQYF
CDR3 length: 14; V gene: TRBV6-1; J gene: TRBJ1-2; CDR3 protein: CASSLTGPNYGYTF
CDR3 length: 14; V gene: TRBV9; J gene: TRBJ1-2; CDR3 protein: CASSRQNLDYGYTF
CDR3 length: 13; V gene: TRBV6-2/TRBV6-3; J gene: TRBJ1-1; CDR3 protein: CASSAAGVTEAFF
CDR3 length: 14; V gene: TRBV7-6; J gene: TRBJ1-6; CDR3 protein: CASSPGGQNSPLHF
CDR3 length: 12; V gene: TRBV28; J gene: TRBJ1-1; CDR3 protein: CASSSRDFGAFF
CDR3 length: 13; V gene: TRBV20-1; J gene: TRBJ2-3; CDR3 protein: CSASEFSTDTQYF
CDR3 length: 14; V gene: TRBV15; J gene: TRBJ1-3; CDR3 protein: CATSGVGSGNTIYF
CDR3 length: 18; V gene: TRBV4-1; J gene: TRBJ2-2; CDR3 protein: CASSQPSGLAGIPGELFF
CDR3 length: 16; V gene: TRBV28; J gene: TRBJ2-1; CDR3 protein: CASSSSGTPRNHEQFF
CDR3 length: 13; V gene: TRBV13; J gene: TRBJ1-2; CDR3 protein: CTSSLGKSRGYTF
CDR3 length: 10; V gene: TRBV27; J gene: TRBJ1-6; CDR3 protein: CASYNSPLHF
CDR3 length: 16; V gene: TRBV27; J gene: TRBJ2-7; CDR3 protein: CASTSYIPTRVDEQYF
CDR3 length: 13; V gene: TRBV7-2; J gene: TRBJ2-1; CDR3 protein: CASSLGTFNEQFF
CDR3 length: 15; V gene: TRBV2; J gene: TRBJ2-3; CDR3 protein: CASLNRDRVVDTQYF
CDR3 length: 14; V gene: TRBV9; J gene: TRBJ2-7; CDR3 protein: CASSPSSVLYEQYF
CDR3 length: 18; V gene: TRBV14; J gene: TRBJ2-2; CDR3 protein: CASSRRAQGASITGELFF
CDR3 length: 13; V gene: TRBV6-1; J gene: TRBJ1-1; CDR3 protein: CASSETVNTEAFF
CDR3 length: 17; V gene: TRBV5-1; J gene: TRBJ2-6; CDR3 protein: CASSLDPVSSGANVLTF
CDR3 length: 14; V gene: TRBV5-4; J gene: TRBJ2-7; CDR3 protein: CASSAGQIPYEQYF
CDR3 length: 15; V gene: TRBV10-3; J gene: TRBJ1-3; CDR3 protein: CAITRDSSSGNTIYF
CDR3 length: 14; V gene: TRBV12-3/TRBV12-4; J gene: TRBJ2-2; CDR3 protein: CASSFGGFTGELFF
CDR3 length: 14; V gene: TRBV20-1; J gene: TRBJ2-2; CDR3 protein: CIARGTSDSAELFF
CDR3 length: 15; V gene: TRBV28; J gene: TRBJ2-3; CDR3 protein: CASSTPERITDTQYF
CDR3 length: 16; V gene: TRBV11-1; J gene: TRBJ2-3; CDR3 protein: CSSRGRVHLFSDTQYF
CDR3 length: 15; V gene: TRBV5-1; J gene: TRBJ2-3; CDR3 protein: CASRGLAGDRYTQYF
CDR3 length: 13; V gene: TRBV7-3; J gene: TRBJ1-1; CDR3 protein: CAISLMGWAEAFF
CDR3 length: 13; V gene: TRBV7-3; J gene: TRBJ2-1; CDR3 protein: CASSSAQYNEQFF
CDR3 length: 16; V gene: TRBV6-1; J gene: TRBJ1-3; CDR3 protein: CASSERAAGAGNTIYF
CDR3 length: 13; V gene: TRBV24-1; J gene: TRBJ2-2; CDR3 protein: CAATQGNTLELFF
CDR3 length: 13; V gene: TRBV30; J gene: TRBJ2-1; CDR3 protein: CAWSVRGDNEQFF